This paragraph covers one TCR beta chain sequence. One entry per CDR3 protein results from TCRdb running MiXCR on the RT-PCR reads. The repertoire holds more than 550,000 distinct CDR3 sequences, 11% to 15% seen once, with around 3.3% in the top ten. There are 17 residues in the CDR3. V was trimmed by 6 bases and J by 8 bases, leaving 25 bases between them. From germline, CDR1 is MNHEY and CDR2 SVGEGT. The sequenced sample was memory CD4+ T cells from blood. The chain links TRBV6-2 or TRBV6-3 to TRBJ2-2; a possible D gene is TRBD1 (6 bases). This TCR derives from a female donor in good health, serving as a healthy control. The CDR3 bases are TGTGCCAGCAGCCCAGGGGCCACAAACAGTCGGTCTGGGGAGCTGTTTTTT. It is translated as CASSPGATNSRSGELFF.